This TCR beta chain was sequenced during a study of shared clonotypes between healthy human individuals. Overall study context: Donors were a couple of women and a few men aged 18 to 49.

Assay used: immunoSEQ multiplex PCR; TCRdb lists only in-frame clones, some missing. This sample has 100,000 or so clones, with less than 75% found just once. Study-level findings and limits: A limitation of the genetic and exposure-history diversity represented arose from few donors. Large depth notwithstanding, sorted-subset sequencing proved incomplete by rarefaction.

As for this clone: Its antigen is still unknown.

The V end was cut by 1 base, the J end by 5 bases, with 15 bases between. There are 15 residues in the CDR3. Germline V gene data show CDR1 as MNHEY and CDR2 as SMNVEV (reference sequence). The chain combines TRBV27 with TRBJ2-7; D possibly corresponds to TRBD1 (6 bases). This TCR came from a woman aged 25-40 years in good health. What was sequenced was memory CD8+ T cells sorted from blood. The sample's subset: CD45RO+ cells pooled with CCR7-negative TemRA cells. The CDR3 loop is CASSLLPVGAHEQYF. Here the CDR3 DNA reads TGTGCCAGCAGTTTATTACCTGTGGGGGCCCACGAGCAGTACTTC.